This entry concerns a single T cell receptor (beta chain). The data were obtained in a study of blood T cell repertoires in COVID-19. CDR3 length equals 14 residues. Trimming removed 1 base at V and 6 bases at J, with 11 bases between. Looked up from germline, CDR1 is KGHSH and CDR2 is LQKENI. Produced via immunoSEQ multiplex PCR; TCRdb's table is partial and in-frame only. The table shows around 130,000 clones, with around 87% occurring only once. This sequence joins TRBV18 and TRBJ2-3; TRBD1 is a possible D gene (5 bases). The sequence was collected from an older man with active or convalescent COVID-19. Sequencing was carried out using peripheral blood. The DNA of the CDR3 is TGTGCCAGCTCACCACAACAAGGGGCCGATACGCAGTATTTT. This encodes CASSPQQGADTQYF.